This paragraph reports one T cell receptor (beta chain). The target of this receptor is not known. Per-nucleotide qualities are absent, and no much larger clonotype sits a single base away. The data belong to a study of T cell responses to AZD1222 COVID-19 vaccine (dated by TCRdb to the early 2020s). For the wider study: A total of around 240 trial participants underwent TCR sequencing, of whom roughly 210 received two doses of AZD1222 and about 25 received two doses of the MenACWY control vaccine. Trial participants were enrolled into age subgroups of 18-55, 56-69 and 70-plus years, which contained roughly 150, 30 and 60 TCR-sequenced participants, respectively.

The CDR3 regions of human TCRbeta chains were analyzed by immunosequencing. As for the authors' bioinformatics: Repertoire TCRs were checked for matches against a reference library of SARS-CoV-2-specific TCRs that had been generated using the MIRA antigen-specificity platform. Breadth was defined as the fraction of unique TCRs that were SARS-CoV-2-associated, and depth was defined as the fraction of total T cells that were SARS-CoV-2-associated. Using the MIRA data, each spike-specific TCR was assigned both to the spike region to which the TCR was reactive and to a CD4 or CD8 class. Log10-transformed breadth and depth values were compared by one-way ANOVA with Sidak's multiple comparisons tests. Entries here come from immuneACCESS through TCRdb and include only in-frame sequences with V and J called. Some clones fail to appear in such tables; in the studies checked, an unresolved V gene covers under half of the shortfall, and the cause of the remainder is unknown. That table supplies the V and J calls and clone size; D and trimming were determined from the DNA. Present in this sample are around 120,000 clones, roughly 86% of which were seen just once. The ten biggest clones cover about 16% of the sample.

The paper's findings and limits, for the study overall: CD4 TCRs associated with the vaccine covered the entire spike protein, and the dominant responses were in regions 160-218 and 743-854. Because no day 14 peak-response samples were available, repertoires were characterized only after the peak T cell response. Reportedly, close to half of the unique spike-specific TCRs recognized epitopes lying outside the regions that are mutated in the B.1.351 and B.1.1.7 variants. After two AZD1222 doses, both the breadth and the depth of spike-specific TCRs were significantly higher than at day 0 and than in MenACWY recipients. In the small 56-69-year group, the increase in depth fell short of significance, most likely because of low power. Participants were mostly white British, with more females than males. The authors suggested clonal diversity may have been underestimated. Conclusions about previously exposed vaccinees are limited because only six or seven AZD1222 recipients were SARS-CoV-2 seropositive at baseline.

Explained via the paper, the time point label denotes: about 28 days (+/-7) after the second vaccine dose. AZD1222 recipients whose second dose came at about 4 weeks and those whose second dose came at about 12 weeks were combined into one group, since spike-specific TCR depth and breadth did not differ between the two schedules. The vaccinee samples were drawn from two UK trials, COV001 and COV002, one of which was a single-blind randomized controlled phase 2/3 trial testing AZD1222 (ChAdOx1 nCoV-19) in healthy adults. For TCRbeta chain sequencing, PBMC samples from trial participants were taken at day 0 and at day 28 after the second dose. From V the trimming removes 6 bases and from J it removes 5 bases, while the gene matches leave 4 bases of the junction unaccounted for. The CDR1 and CDR2 encoded by the germline V gene are SGHVS and FNYEAQ. The CDR3 has 13 amino acids, counting the end cysteine and phenylalanine. Only the CDR3 part of the read is kept: 39 bases, read in frame from the first base.

The sample consisted of peripheral blood, taken 28 days after the second AZD1222 dose. This receptor was identified in an adult who received the AZD1222 COVID-19 vaccine. This sequence uses TRBV7-6 and TRBJ2-3; 8 central nucleotides agree with TRBD1. The CDR3 sequence is CASRTGAGDTQYF. The DNA reads as follows: TGTGCCAGCAGGACAGGGGCCGGAGATACGCAGTATTTT.